The clone carrying this T cell receptor beta chain was seen only once. What it binds is unknown. CD4+ cells underwent separation, giving CD45RA+ naive and CD45RA-negative memory subsets. The sample comes from a study of shared clonotypes between healthy human individuals. V was clipped by 5 bases and J by 8 bases, with 21 bases between them. Looked up from germline, CDR1 is KGHSH and CDR2 is LQKENI. This CDR3 is built from 15 residues. Study results and caveats: In contrast to clonotypes shared by all four donors, non-shared clonotypes had lower generation probabilities. Clonotypes that were shared across a handful of donors made up around 5% of naive CD4 clonotypes.

Using immunoSEQ multiplex PCR, the repertoire was profiled, and TCRdb retains in-frame clones only, with some absent. The table lists approximately 1,000,000 clones, about 80% of them singletons. Sequencing was done on a sample of memory CD4+ T cells from PBMCs. The subset denotes: CD45RA-negative fraction. This TCR came from a man aged 18 to 30 in good health. Some clones in this sample may be carry-over from other donors' samples. This chain connects TRBV18 to TRBJ1-2, with D maybe TRBD1 (6 bases). DNA of the CDR3: TGTGCCAGCTCATTTCAGACAGGAGCCCAGTCGGGCTACACCTTC. Translation: CASSFQTGAQSGYTF.